This T cell receptor beta chain comes out of a study of T-cell reconstitution after alpha-beta-depleted transplantation in children. Unique molecular identifiers were built into the TCRbeta library. TCRdb re-analysed the PCR reads in MiXCR, keeping a single row per CDR3 protein. The data show 210,000 or so distinct CDR3 sequences, with around 9.5% seen just once and approximately 5.9% held by the top ten. Per the germline V gene, CDR1 is SEHNR and CDR2 is FQNEAQ (reference sequence). V lost 6 bases and J lost 0, with 9 bases in between. This CDR3 is 14 amino acids long. Sequencing was performed on PBMCs from the stem cell graft donor, taken from the stem cell graft. The sequence was obtained from a human donor who donated a stem cell graft to a child with acute lymphoblastic leukemia. The chain combines TRBV7-9 with TRBJ1-3; D gene uncertain. The CDR3 DNA sequence: TGTGCCAGCAGTTGGACGGTCTCTGGAAACACCATATATTTT. It encodes CASSWTVSGNTIYF.